These T cell receptor beta chains were read from a single sample in a study of blood T cell repertoires in COVID-19. This table comes from immunoSEQ multiplex PCR, and its TCRdb copy is limited to in-frame clones, with some not included. The data hold about 130,000 clones, with 85% to 90% observed a single time. Source material: peripheral blood. Source of these receptors: a middle-aged man with active or convalescent COVID-19. CDR3s include the opening cysteine and the closing phenylalanine or tryptophan. A D gene is named only where the DNA matches it firmly. Some rows mark clone size as missing; the rest say once, few, many or name a class of expanded clone.

clone_size: -
v_call: TRBV7-2
j_call: TRBJ2-1
d_call: TRBD2
cdr3_nt: TGTGCCAGCAGCCCACTAGCGGGGGGTTACAATGAGCAGTTCTTC
cdr3_aa: CASSPLAGGYNEQFF

clone_size: -
v_call: TRBV7-2
j_call: TRBJ2-5
d_call: TRBD2
cdr3_nt: TGTGCCAGCAGCAGGAGCGGGGGGGCCCTCGAGACCCAGTACTTC
cdr3_aa: CASSRSGGALETQYF

clone_size: -
v_call: TRBV30
j_call: TRBJ2-1
d_call: -
cdr3_nt: TGTGCCTGGAGTGTACGGGAGCAGTTCTTC
cdr3_aa: CAWSVREQFF

clone_size: -
v_call: TRBV11-3
j_call: TRBJ1-5
d_call: TRBD1
cdr3_nt: TGTGCCAGCCCCGTAACGGACAGGAAAACCTATAGCAATCAGCCCCAGCATTTT
cdr3_aa: CASPVTDRKTYSNQPQHF

clone_size: -
v_call: TRBV29-1
j_call: TRBJ1-1
d_call: -
cdr3_nt: TGCAGCGTTGGGGGTAAAACAGGGATAGGAACTGAAGCTTTCTTT
cdr3_aa: CSVGGKTGIGTEAFF

clone_size: -
v_call: TRBV30
j_call: TRBJ2-1
d_call: TRBD1
cdr3_nt: TGTGCCTGGAGTCCTAAAGACAGGGGCTCCTACAATGAGCAGTTCTTC
cdr3_aa: CAWSPKDRGSYNEQFF

clone_size: -
v_call: TRBV23-1
j_call: TRBJ2-7
d_call: -
cdr3_nt: TGCGCCAGCAGTCGGGGGGAAAGCTCCTACGAGCAGTACTTC
cdr3_aa: CASSRGESSYEQYF

clone_size: once
v_call: TRBV5-1
j_call: TRBJ1-2
d_call: -
cdr3_nt: TGCGCCAGCAGCTTGGTCGGTTTCTTAGGGGATACCTTC
cdr3_aa: CASSLVGFLGDTF

clone_size: -
v_call: TRBV19
j_call: TRBJ2-7
d_call: -
cdr3_nt: TGTGCCAGCGGGGTAACGGGGTATCAAGCCTACGAGCAGTACTTC
cdr3_aa: CASGVTGYQAYEQYF

clone_size: -
v_call: TRBV2
j_call: TRBJ2-1
d_call: -
cdr3_nt: TGTGCCAGCATGACGGCGGGGAGTACCCGGGGGTCCTACAATGAGCAGTTCTTC
cdr3_aa: CASMTAGSTRGSYNEQFF

clone_size: -
v_call: TRBV9
j_call: TRBJ2-3
d_call: -
cdr3_nt: TGTGCCAGCAGAGGGGCAGATACGCAGTATTTT
cdr3_aa: CASRGADTQYF

clone_size: -
v_call: TRBV24-1
j_call: TRBJ2-7
d_call: -
cdr3_nt: TGTGCCACCAGTCCCGCCGGGACCTACGAGCAGTACTTC
cdr3_aa: CATSPAGTYEQYF

clone_size: -
v_call: TRBV18
j_call: TRBJ1-2
d_call: -
cdr3_nt: TGTGCCAGCTCACCAACGGGACACCGCGGGTACGACTATGGCTACACCTTC
cdr3_aa: CASSPTGHRGYDYGYTF

clone_size: -
v_call: TRBV5-1
j_call: TRBJ2-7
d_call: TRBD2
cdr3_nt: TGCGCCAGCAGCAGTACTAGCGGGAGTAACGAGCAGTACTTC
cdr3_aa: CASSSTSGSNEQYF

clone_size: -
v_call: TRBV12-3/TRBV12-4
j_call: TRBJ2-7
d_call: -
cdr3_nt: TGTGCCAGCAGTTTTCGGAGAACCTACGAGCAGTACTTC
cdr3_aa: CASSFRRTYEQYF

clone_size: -
v_call: TRBV5-4
j_call: TRBJ2-1
d_call: TRBD2
cdr3_nt: TGTGCCAGCAGCCGTACTAGCGGGGGGGCTAACAATGAGCAGTTCTTC
cdr3_aa: CASSRTSGGANNEQFF

clone_size: -
v_call: TRBV19
j_call: TRBJ1-6
d_call: TRBD1
cdr3_nt: TGTGCCAGTCGGCTGGGACAGGGTAATTCACCCCTCCACTTT
cdr3_aa: CASRLGQGNSPLHF

clone_size: -
v_call: TRBV19
j_call: TRBJ2-7
d_call: TRBD1
cdr3_nt: TGTGCCAGTAGTGAAAACAGGGGTGGGTATTACGAGCAGTACTTC
cdr3_aa: CASSENRGGYYEQYF

clone_size: few
v_call: TRBV7-9
j_call: TRBJ2-7
d_call: -
cdr3_nt: TGTGCCAGCAGCCTTACGAGCTCCTACGAGCAGTACTTC
cdr3_aa: CASSLTSSYEQYF

clone_size: -
v_call: TRBV13
j_call: TRBJ2-1
d_call: TRBD1
cdr3_nt: TGTGCCAGCTCCGGGACAGGCTACAATGAGCAGTTCTTC
cdr3_aa: CASSGTGYNEQFF

clone_size: -
v_call: TRBV28
j_call: TRBJ2-7
d_call: TRBD2
cdr3_nt: TGTGCCAGCGGGGGGGGGCTAGCGGGATCTCCACGGTCCTACGAGCAGTACTTC
cdr3_aa: CASGGGLAGSPRSYEQYF

clone_size: -
v_call: TRBV9
j_call: TRBJ2-7
d_call: TRBD2
cdr3_nt: TGTGCCAGCAGCGTAGGAAGCGGGAGCCACTACGAGCAGTACTTC
cdr3_aa: CASSVGSGSHYEQYF

clone_size: -
v_call: TRBV20-1
j_call: TRBJ1-1
d_call: -
cdr3_nt: TGCAGTGCTAGAGCCGGGGTTGGAGCTTTCTTT
cdr3_aa: CSARAGVGAFF

clone_size: -
v_call: TRBV19
j_call: TRBJ2-3
d_call: TRBD1
cdr3_nt: TGTGCCAGTAGGTCGAAACAGGGGGCCGGCACAGATACGCAGTATTTT
cdr3_aa: CASRSKQGAGTDTQYF

clone_size: -
v_call: TRBV25-1
j_call: TRBJ1-1
d_call: -
cdr3_nt: TGTGCCAGCAGGGGACACGGTTCGAACACTGAAGCTTTCTTT
cdr3_aa: CASRGHGSNTEAFF

clone_size: -
v_call: TRBV28
j_call: TRBJ2-7
d_call: -
cdr3_nt: TGTGCCAGCAGCCCACAGGGTCCCTACGAGCAGTACTTC
cdr3_aa: CASSPQGPYEQYF

clone_size: once
v_call: TRBV13
j_call: TRBJ2-5
d_call: TRBD1
cdr3_nt: TGTGCCAGCAGCCCTTCGGGGGACAGGGGGCAGACCCAGTACTTC
cdr3_aa: CASSPSGDRGQTQYF

clone_size: -
v_call: TRBV18
j_call: TRBJ1-1
d_call: -
cdr3_nt: TGTGCCAGCTCACCGAGCCACTCGAACACTGAAGCTTTCTTT
cdr3_aa: CASSPSHSNTEAFF

clone_size: -
v_call: TRBV18
j_call: TRBJ2-6
d_call: TRBD1
cdr3_nt: TGTGCCAGCTCACCACCCGCAGGGGGCGCAACGGGGGCCAACGTCCTGACTTTC
cdr3_aa: CASSPPAGGATGANVLTF

clone_size: -
v_call: TRBV11-2
j_call: TRBJ1-1
d_call: -
cdr3_nt: TGTGCCAGCAGCTTGACGGACAGATCGAACACTGAAGCTTTCTTT
cdr3_aa: CASSLTDRSNTEAFF

clone_size: -
v_call: TRBV12-5
j_call: TRBJ2-5
d_call: -
cdr3_nt: TGTGCTAGTGGTCTAGGGGATAGGGCCCAGTACTTC
cdr3_aa: CASGLGDRAQYF

clone_size: -
v_call: TRBV5-1
j_call: TRBJ2-7
d_call: TRBD1
cdr3_nt: TGCGCCAGCAGCGCAGAACCGGGACAGTTCTACGAGCAGTACTTC
cdr3_aa: CASSAEPGQFYEQYF

clone_size: -
v_call: TRBV19
j_call: TRBJ1-5
d_call: -
cdr3_nt: TGTGCCAGCGGGCGGGCTAGCAATCAGCCCCAGCATTTT
cdr3_aa: CASGRASNQPQHF

clone_size: -
v_call: TRBV5-1
j_call: TRBJ1-5
d_call: -
cdr3_nt: TGCGCCAGCAGTCCTTGGAAAAGCGGGGCAATTCAGCATCAGCCCCAGCATTTT
cdr3_aa: CASSPWKSGAIQHQPQHF

clone_size: -
v_call: TRBV18
j_call: TRBJ1-1
d_call: TRBD1
cdr3_nt: TGTGCCAGCTCACCAGTCATCCCGGGACAGGGGAACACTGAAGCTTTCTTT
cdr3_aa: CASSPVIPGQGNTEAFF

clone_size: -
v_call: TRBV28
j_call: TRBJ2-1
d_call: TRBD2
cdr3_nt: TGTGCCAGCAGTTTGAGTAGCGGGCCTACTACCTACAATGAGCAGTTCTTC
cdr3_aa: CASSLSSGPTTYNEQFF

clone_size: -
v_call: TRBV10-3
j_call: TRBJ2-1
d_call: TRBD2
cdr3_nt: TGTGCCATTTTACTAGCGGGTGACAATGAGCAGTTCTTC
cdr3_aa: CAILLAGDNEQFF

clone_size: -
v_call: TRBV5-4
j_call: TRBJ2-1
d_call: -
cdr3_nt: TGTGCCAGCAGCCCTGTCGGGGAAGGCAATGAGCAGTTCTTC
cdr3_aa: CASSPVGEGNEQFF

clone_size: -
v_call: TRBV6-5
j_call: TRBJ1-2
d_call: TRBD1
cdr3_nt: TGTGCCAGCAAACGGACAGGGGAAGCCTATGGCTACACCTTC
cdr3_aa: CASKRTGEAYGYTF

clone_size: -
v_call: TRBV18
j_call: TRBJ2-1
d_call: TRBD2
cdr3_nt: TGTGCCAGCTCATTAGCGGGAGAGCTTGAGCAGTTCTTC
cdr3_aa: CASSLAGELEQFF

clone_size: -
v_call: TRBV30
j_call: TRBJ2-3
d_call: -
cdr3_nt: TGTGCCTGGAGTGAACTAGACAGGCCCCGCACAGATACGCAGTATTTT
cdr3_aa: CAWSELDRPRTDTQYF

clone_size: -
v_call: TRBV19
j_call: TRBJ1-2
d_call: -
cdr3_nt: TGTGCCAGTAGCTCCCGTTCCCGGGACACTTATTATGGCTACACCTTC
cdr3_aa: CASSSRSRDTYYGYTF

clone_size: once
v_call: TRBV7-8
j_call: TRBJ2-4
d_call: -
cdr3_nt: TGTGCCAGCAGCTTAGGGGCACGGGGGAACATTCAGTACTTC
cdr3_aa: CASSLGARGNIQYF

clone_size: -
v_call: TRBV30
j_call: TRBJ2-5
d_call: -
cdr3_nt: TGTGCCTCCAACCCAGGGGGGTTTGAGACCCAGTACTTC
cdr3_aa: CASNPGGFETQYF

clone_size: -
v_call: TRBV3-1/TRBV3-2
j_call: TRBJ2-2
d_call: -
cdr3_nt: TGTGCCAGCAGCCACGGGCAGCGGGTTTTGGTTGGAGGCACCGGGGAGCTGTTTTTT
cdr3_aa: CASSHGQRVLVGGTGELFF

clone_size: -
v_call: TRBV14
j_call: TRBJ2-7
d_call: -
cdr3_nt: TGTGCCAGCAGCCCGGGACTCTTTACCTACGAGCAGTACTTC
cdr3_aa: CASSPGLFTYEQYF

clone_size: once
v_call: TRBV23-1
j_call: TRBJ1-6
d_call: -
cdr3_nt: TGCGCCAGCAGTCAAAGGGGACATTTAAATTCACCCCTCCACTTT
cdr3_aa: CASSQRGHLNSPLHF

clone_size: -
v_call: TRBV7-2
j_call: TRBJ1-3
d_call: -
cdr3_nt: TGTGCCAGCAGTCTACAGGGTTCTGGAAACACCATATATTTT
cdr3_aa: CASSLQGSGNTIYF

clone_size: -
v_call: TRBV9
j_call: TRBJ1-2
d_call: TRBD1
cdr3_nt: TGTGCCAGCAGCGGACAGGGAATTTGGGGCTACACCTTC
cdr3_aa: CASSGQGIWGYTF

clone_size: -
v_call: TRBV9
j_call: TRBJ2-1
d_call: -
cdr3_nt: TGTGCCAGCAGCGCCCCGGGACTCATGAACAATGAGCAGTTCTTC
cdr3_aa: CASSAPGLMNNEQFF